This T cell receptor beta chain derives from a study of radiotherapy plus CTLA-4 blockade in lung cancer. Study summary: Among patients, approximately 19% showed objective responses, and 25% to 35% had disease control. General study points: Radiotherapy with ipilimumab was followed by blood expansion of tumor-derived clones.

For this clone: Its antigen is currently unknown.

Clones were sequenced by immunoSEQ multiplex PCR, and TCRdb holds only the in-frame ones, with some missing. The table records tens of thousands of clones, over 70% of them present only once. The sequences come from peripheral blood, collected from a patient treated with radiotherapy plus ipilimumab. This TCR came from a human donor with non-small cell lung cancer that progressed on radiotherapy plus ipilimumab.

The CDR3 bases are TGTGCCAGCTCACCTGCTCAGGGAAACTATGGCTACACCTTC. This encodes CASSPAQGNYGYTF. J is TRBJ1-2 and V is TRBV18, with D tentatively TRBD1 (5 bases). In germline, CDR1 is KGHSH, CDR2 LQKENI. The CDR3 loop spans 14 amino acids. Deletions cut 3 bases from V and 2 bases from J, with 10 bases between.